This T cell receptor beta chain originates from a study of CD8+ T cells in alopecia areata. Extraction and reverse transcription of RNA yielded cDNA as the sequencing template. Clones were sequenced by immunoSEQ multiplex PCR, and TCRdb holds only the in-frame ones, with some missing. The data hold approximately 89,000 clones, with around two fifths observed a single time. Trimming stripped 5 bases from V and 6 bases from J, with 14 bases between. Germline V lookup: CDR1 GTSNPN, CDR2 SVGIG (reference sequence). This CDR3 has 13 amino acids. The sequence was collected from a human donor with alopecia areata. V is TRBV30 and J is TRBJ2-1; D is unresolved. The specimen sequenced was CD4+ T cells sorted from blood. As DNA, the CDR3 is TGTGCCTGGGGCGGCTTGAGGATCAATGAGCAGTTCTTC. Translation gives CAWGGLRINEQFF.